This TCR beta chain is drawn from a study of graft-versus-host responses after intestinal transplantation. Study details: Multivisceral, liver-intestinal, or isolated intestinal transplants were performed in recipients. Following induction with anti-thymocyte globulin, all recipients were given tacrolimus and steroids for two to three years. General observations from the study: In recipient marrow, GvH clones were found, and some appeared first in ileum or blood. There was an association between peak levels of circulating GvH clones and early post-transplant HvG declines.

V dropped 6 bases and J dropped 1; count of bases not matched to a gene: 6. Per the germline V gene, CDR1 is MNHEY and CDR2 is SMNVEV (reference sequence). This CDR3 spans 16 amino acids. Here immunoSEQ multiplex PCR was the method, and the copy in TCRdb shows in-frame clones only, minus some. This table holds about 12,000 clones, just under 35% found once. With about 200,000 irradiated, violet-dye-labeled stimulator cells, about 200,000 CFSE-labeled responder cells were plated. The sequence derives from a human patient who received an intestinal transplant. The gene calls are TRBV27 and TRBJ2-2; 9 nucleotides align to TRBD2. Sequencing used alloreactive CD8+ T cells from a mixed lymphocyte reaction culture, obtained before intestinal transplant. As to subset: CFSE-low proliferating T cells sorted from roughly 6-day pre-transplant mixed lymphocyte reaction (GvH or HvG direction). The CDR3 loop reads CASRSRRGGNTGELFF. The CDR3 DNA reads as TGTGCCAGCAGGTCACGGCGGGGGGGGAACACCGGGGAGCTGTTTTTT.